The clone carrying this T cell receptor (beta chain) has just one count. Original handling: Quantification of nucleated cells was approximated via reference gene primer amplification. The method was immunoSEQ multiplex PCR; TCRdb's version includes in-frame clones alone and lacks a portion of them. The DNA gave D and trimming, while V, J and clone size come from that table. The table shows fewer than 200,000 clones, with approximately 87% occurring only once. From germline, CDR1 is MGHDK and CDR2 SYGVNS. The ends lost 6 bases at V and 2 bases at J; junction bases unmatched: 4. The CDR3 loop spans 15 amino acids. This specimen comes from a study of blood T cell repertoires in COVID-19.

Sequenced: PBMCs or T cells enriched from blood (not recorded which). This rearrangement joins TRBV25-1 to TRBJ2-5; the match to TRBD1 covers 12 bases. The receptor's source is a woman between 50 and 59 years old who had recovered from COVID-19. The DNA of the CDR3 is TGTGCCAGCAGCCCGGGACAGGGGGCTCAAGAGACCCAGTACTTC. Protein: CASSPGQGAQETQYF.